A selection of T cell receptor beta chains follows, all from one sample in a study of cytomegalovirus exposure and HLA in healthy donors. The data were produced by immunoSEQ multiplex PCR, yet TCRdb's version contains in-frame clones alone and is incomplete. The sample holds 200,000 or so clones, approximately 79% seen once. The specimen sequenced was PBMCs. The receptor set was obtained from a man in his forties in good health and CMV-seropositive. Both conserved end residues are part of each CDR3. Fields, in order: V gene, D gene, J gene, clone size, CDR3 protein, CDR3 DNA. The D gene is left open where the match is weak. Size is omitted from some rows. Given values are once, few, many or a class for expanded clones.

V: TRBV7-3
D: TRBD1
J: TRBJ2-3
size: .
CDR3: CASSLATGTTDTQYF
DNA: TGTGCCAGCAGCTTAGCGACAGGGACCACAGATACGCAGTATTTT

V: TRBV5-1
D: TRBD1
J: TRBJ2-1
size: .
CDR3: CASSLVPGQGLRDYYNEQFF
DNA: TGCGCCAGCAGCTTAGTACCGGGACAGGGGCTCCGGGACTACTACAATGAGCAGTTCTTC

V: TRBV7-9
D: .
J: TRBJ2-2
size: .
CDR3: CSSSLALSRAGELFF
DNA: TGTTCCAGCAGCTTAGCGCTTAGCCGGGCCGGGGAGCTGTTTTTT

V: TRBV7-9
D: .
J: TRBJ2-1
size: few
CDR3: CASSPRDPRGGDEQFF
DNA: TGTGCCAGCAGCCCCCGGGACCCCAGGGGTGGCGATGAGCAGTTCTTC

V: TRBV11-2
D: .
J: TRBJ2-7
size: once
CDR3: CASSLKDRWGDGNAYEQYF
DNA: TGTGCCAGCAGCTTAAAAGATCGGTGGGGGGACGGGAATGCCTACGAGCAGTACTTC

V: TRBV28
D: TRBD1
J: TRBJ1-5
size: .
CDR3: CASRFGTGTSNQPQHF
DNA: TGTGCCAGCAGATTCGGGACAGGGACTAGCAATCAGCCCCAGCATTTT

V: TRBV7-2
D: TRBD1
J: TRBJ1-2
size: .
CDR3: CASSSSTGTGEGGYTF
DNA: TGTGCCAGCAGCTCATCTACCGGGACAGGGGAGGGTGGCTACACCTTC

V: TRBV2
D: TRBD2
J: TRBJ2-2
size: .
CDR3: CASTTSRANTGELFF
DNA: TGTGCCAGCACGACTAGCCGGGCGAACACCGGGGAGCTGTTTTTT

V: TRBV11-3
D: .
J: TRBJ2-7
size: few
CDR3: CASSEQGSISYEQYF
DNA: TGTGCCAGCAGCGAGCAGGGATCCATCTCCTACGAGCAGTACTTC

V: TRBV10-1
D: .
J: TRBJ2-4
size: .
CDR3: CASSESTVGDIQYF
DNA: TGCGCCAGCAGTGAGTCGACAGTAGGGGACATTCAGTACTTC

V: TRBV19
D: .
J: TRBJ1-1
size: few
CDR3: CASSIEGRTEAFF
DNA: TGTGCCAGTAGTATCGAGGGGAGGACTGAAGCTTTCTTT

V: TRBV9
D: TRBD2
J: TRBJ2-7
size: .
CDR3: CASSVDPAGALENEQYF
DNA: TGTGCCAGCAGCGTAGACCCAGCGGGGGCCCTAGAGAACGAGCAGTACTTC

V: TRBV6-5
D: .
J: TRBJ1-1
size: .
CDR3: CASSLQGGTEAFF
DNA: TGTGCCAGCAGTTTACAGGGAGGGACTGAAGCTTTCTTT

V: TRBV5-1
D: .
J: TRBJ2-1
size: .
CDR3: CASSQARGGWEQFF
DNA: TGCGCCAGCAGCCAGGCGAGGGGGGGCTGGGAGCAGTTCTTC

V: TRBV27
D: TRBD1
J: TRBJ2-7
size: .
CDR3: CASSLDRVTYEQYF
DNA: TGTGCCAGCAGCTTGGACAGGGTGACCTACGAGCAGTACTTC